The rows below give T cell receptor beta chains drawn from one sample of a study of metastatic and nonmetastatic thyroid tumors. TCRdb re-clonotyped the PCR reads through MiXCR. Of roughly 35,000 clones listed, about a third are singletons. The sequenced sample was tumor tissue. These receptors were obtained from a female donor with papillary thyroid cancer or a benign thyroid nodule (not recorded which). Some clones in this sample may be carry-over from other donors' samples. CDR3s include the opening cysteine and the closing phenylalanine or tryptophan. Each record gives: clone size, J gene, D gene, V gene, CDR3 protein, CDR3 DNA. A D gene is named only where the DNA matches it firmly. Not all rows give a size; the values are once, few, many and, for expanded clones, a class.

clone size: few; J gene: TRBJ1-3; D gene: .; V gene: TRBV6-5; CDR3 protein: CASSYSRGSGNTIYF; CDR3 DNA: TGTGCCAGCAGTTACTCGAGAGGCTCTGGAAACACCATATATTTT
clone size: once; J gene: TRBJ2-2; D gene: .; V gene: TRBV18; CDR3 protein: CASSPPGTGELFF; CDR3 DNA: TGTGCCAGCTCACCACCGGGCACCGGGGAGCTGTTTTTT
clone size: few; J gene: TRBJ2-1; D gene: TRBD2; V gene: TRBV6-1; CDR3 protein: CASSERTSGTPYNEQFF; CDR3 DNA: TGTGCCAGCAGTGAAAGGACTAGCGGGACTCCTTACAATGAGCAGTTCTTC
clone size: .; J gene: TRBJ2-3; D gene: .; V gene: TRBV6-1; CDR3 protein: CASSESLGDTQYF; CDR3 DNA: TGTGCCAGCAGTGAGAGTCTGGGGGATACGCAGTATTTT
clone size: few; J gene: TRBJ2-1; D gene: .; V gene: TRBV28; CDR3 protein: CASSLGISSGAQFF; CDR3 DNA: TGTGCCAGCAGTTTGGGGATCTCCTCGGGAGCGCAGTTCTTC
clone size: few; J gene: TRBJ1-2; D gene: TRBD1; V gene: TRBV6-7; CDR3 protein: CASSSPGQENYGYTF; CDR3 DNA: TGTGCCAGCAGTTCTCCGGGACAGGAGAACTATGGCTACACCTTC
clone size: few; J gene: TRBJ1-4; D gene: .; V gene: TRBV28; CDR3 protein: CASSLGGVNEKLFF; CDR3 DNA: TGTGCCAGCAGTTTAGGGGGTGTGAATGAAAAACTGTTTTTT
clone size: few; J gene: TRBJ2-7; D gene: .; V gene: TRBV6-1; CDR3 protein: CASSERQGSSYEQYF; CDR3 DNA: TGTGCCAGCAGTGAAAGGCAGGGGAGCTCCTACGAGCAGTACTTC
clone size: .; J gene: TRBJ2-7; D gene: .; V gene: TRBV10-1; CDR3 protein: CASSGRPPYEQYF; CDR3 DNA: TGCGCCAGCAGCGGTCGCCCCCCCTACGAGCAGTACTTC
clone size: few; J gene: TRBJ1-2; D gene: TRBD1; V gene: TRBV27; CDR3 protein: CASSQTGAYFYGYTF; CDR3 DNA: TGTGCCAGCAGTCAGACAGGGGCCTACTTCTATGGCTACACCTTC
clone size: .; J gene: TRBJ2-7; D gene: .; V gene: TRBV7-8; CDR3 protein: CASSLGGQGAEQYF; CDR3 DNA: TGTGCCAGCAGCTTGGGGGGGCAGGGCGCCGAGCAGTACTTC
clone size: .; J gene: TRBJ2-2; D gene: TRBD2; V gene: TRBV19; CDR3 protein: CASIAGGKKDTGELFF; CDR3 DNA: TGTGCCAGTATTGCGGGAGGTAAAAAAGACACCGGGGAGCTGTTTTTT
clone size: .; J gene: TRBJ1-1; D gene: .; V gene: TRBV7-2; CDR3 protein: CASSQTHLNTEAFF; CDR3 DNA: TGTGCCAGCAGTCAGACCCACCTGAACACTGAAGCTTTCTTT
clone size: .; J gene: TRBJ2-3; D gene: .; V gene: TRBV12-3/TRBV12-4; CDR3 protein: CASSLERTISTDTQYF; CDR3 DNA: TGTGCCAGCAGTTTAGAGCGGACAATTTCCACAGATACGCAGTATTTT
clone size: .; J gene: TRBJ2-7; D gene: .; V gene: TRBV18; CDR3 protein: CASSPLRGQYEQYF; CDR3 DNA: TGTGCCAGCTCACCACTTCGGGGGCAGTACGAGCAGTACTTC
clone size: .; J gene: TRBJ2-5; D gene: TRBD2; V gene: TRBV2; CDR3 protein: CASSEALGGSLETQYF; CDR3 DNA: TGTGCCAGCAGTGAAGCGCTTGGCGGGAGTTTGGAGACCCAGTACTTC
clone size: .; J gene: TRBJ1-5; D gene: .; V gene: TRBV7-2; CDR3 protein: CASSAGFGDQPQHF; CDR3 DNA: TGTGCCAGCAGCGCAGGGTTTGGGGATCAGCCCCAGCATTTT
clone size: few; J gene: TRBJ2-7; D gene: .; V gene: TRBV11-2; CDR3 protein: CASSLGGTYEQYF; CDR3 DNA: TGTGCCAGCAGCCTAGGGGGGACCTACGAGCAGTACTTC
clone size: few; J gene: TRBJ1-1; D gene: .; V gene: TRBV11-2; CDR3 protein: CASSPDGAAEAFF; CDR3 DNA: TGTGCCAGCAGCCCGGACGGGGCCGCTGAAGCTTTCTTT
clone size: .; J gene: TRBJ2-7; D gene: TRBD2; V gene: TRBV5-1; CDR3 protein: CASSLWGEVILASGTEEQYF; CDR3 DNA: TGCGCCAGCAGCTTGTGGGGTGAGGTGATCCTGGCTAGCGGGACGGAGGAGCAGTACTTC
clone size: few; J gene: TRBJ1-5; D gene: .; V gene: TRBV10-3; CDR3 protein: CAISPGGGDEPQHF; CDR3 DNA: TGTGCCATCTCCCCCGGGGGGGGTGATGAGCCCCAGCATTTT